This T cell receptor beta chain was identified in a study of T cell changes during pregnancy in multiple sclerosis. TCRdb keeps only in-frame clones here, not all; method: immunoSEQ multiplex PCR. The sample gives tens of thousands of clones, roughly 90% of which show up once; more than 0.15% is in the top ten. Germline V gene lookup returns CDR1 MGHRA and CDR2 YSYEKL. The CDR3 is 15 residues long. V was clipped by 2 bases and J by 4 bases; unmatched bases: 7. The chain combines TRBV4-1 with TRBJ2-7; 8 nucleotides line up with TRBD1. This clonotype was obtained from a female donor in good health, enrolled as a control in a pregnancy study. The sample here was CD4+ T cells from peripheral blood mononuclear cells, taken after pregnancy. The CDR3 reads CASSQRTGNLYEQYF. The CDR3 DNA follows: TGCGCCAGCAGCCAACGGACAGGGAACCTTTACGAGCAGTACTTC.